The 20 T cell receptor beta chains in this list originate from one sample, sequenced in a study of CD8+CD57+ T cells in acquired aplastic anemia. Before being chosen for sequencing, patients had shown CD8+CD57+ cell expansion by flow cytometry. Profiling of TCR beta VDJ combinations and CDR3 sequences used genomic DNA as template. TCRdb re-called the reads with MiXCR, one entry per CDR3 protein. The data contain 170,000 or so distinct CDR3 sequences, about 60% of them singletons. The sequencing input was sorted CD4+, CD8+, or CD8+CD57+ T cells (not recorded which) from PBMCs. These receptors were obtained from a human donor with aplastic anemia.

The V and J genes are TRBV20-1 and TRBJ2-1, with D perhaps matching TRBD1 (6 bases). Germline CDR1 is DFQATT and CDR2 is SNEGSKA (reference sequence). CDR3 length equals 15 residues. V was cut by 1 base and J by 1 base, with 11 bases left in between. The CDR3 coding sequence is TGCAGTGCTAGAGTAGGTGGGACATCCTACAATGAGCAGTTCTTC. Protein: CSARVGGTSYNEQFF.

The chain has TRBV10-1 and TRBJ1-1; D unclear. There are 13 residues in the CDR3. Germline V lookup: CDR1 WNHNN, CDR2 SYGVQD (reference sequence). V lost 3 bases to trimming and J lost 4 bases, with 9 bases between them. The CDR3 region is CASSDFRATEAFF. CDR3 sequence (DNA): TGCGCCAGCAGTGATTTCCGGGCCACTGAAGCTTTCTTT.

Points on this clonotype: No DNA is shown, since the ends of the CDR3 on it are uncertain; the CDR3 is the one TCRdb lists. CDR3: CASSIGDRAEAFFGYTF. The chain has TRBV19 and TRBJ1-2; TRBD1 is taken as the D call from the table, unchecked against the DNA. Per the germline V gene, CDR1 is LNHDA and CDR2 is SQIVND (reference sequence). The CDR3 totals 17 residues, both ends included.

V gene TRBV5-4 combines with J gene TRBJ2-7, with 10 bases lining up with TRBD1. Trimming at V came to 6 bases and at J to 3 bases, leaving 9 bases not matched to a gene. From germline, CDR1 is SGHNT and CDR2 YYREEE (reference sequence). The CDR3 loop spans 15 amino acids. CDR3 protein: CASTTGGTGVYEQYF. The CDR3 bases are TGTGCCAGCACCACGGGGGGGACAGGGGTCTACGAGCAGTACTTC.

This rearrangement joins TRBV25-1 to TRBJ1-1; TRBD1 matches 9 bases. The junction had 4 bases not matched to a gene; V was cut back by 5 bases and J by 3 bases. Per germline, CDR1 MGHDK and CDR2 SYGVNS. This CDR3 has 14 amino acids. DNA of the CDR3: TGTGCCAGCAGTAGGACAGGGGACGACACTGAAGCTTTCTTT. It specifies CASSRTGDDTEAFF. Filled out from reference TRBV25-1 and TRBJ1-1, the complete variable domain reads EADIYQTPRYLVIGTGKKITLECSQTMGHDKMYWYQQDPGMELHLIHYSYGVNSTEKGDLSSESTVSRIRTEHFPLTLESARPSHTSQYLCASSRTGDDTEAFFGQGTRLTVV.

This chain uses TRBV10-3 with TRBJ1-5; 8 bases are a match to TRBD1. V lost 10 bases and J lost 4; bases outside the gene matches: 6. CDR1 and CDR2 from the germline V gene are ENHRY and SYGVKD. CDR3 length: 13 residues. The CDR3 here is CATQGAENQPQHF. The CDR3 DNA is TGTGCCACCCAGGGGGCCGAGAATCAGCCCCAGCATTTT.

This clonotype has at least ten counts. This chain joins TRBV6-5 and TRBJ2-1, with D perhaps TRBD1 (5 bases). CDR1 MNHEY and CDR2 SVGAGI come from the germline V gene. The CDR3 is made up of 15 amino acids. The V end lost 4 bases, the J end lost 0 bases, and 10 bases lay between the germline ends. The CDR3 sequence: CASSSGLSSYNEQFF. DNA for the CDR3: TGTGCCAGCAGTTCAGGGCTGAGCTCCTACAATGAGCAGTTCTTC.

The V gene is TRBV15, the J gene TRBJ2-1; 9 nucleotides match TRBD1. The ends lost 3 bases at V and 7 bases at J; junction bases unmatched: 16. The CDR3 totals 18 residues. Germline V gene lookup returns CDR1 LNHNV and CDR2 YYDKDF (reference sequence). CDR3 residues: CATSSDLATGGERNEQFF. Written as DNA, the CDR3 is TGTGCCACCAGCAGCGACCTAGCTACAGGGGGCGAAAGGAATGAGCAGTTCTTC.

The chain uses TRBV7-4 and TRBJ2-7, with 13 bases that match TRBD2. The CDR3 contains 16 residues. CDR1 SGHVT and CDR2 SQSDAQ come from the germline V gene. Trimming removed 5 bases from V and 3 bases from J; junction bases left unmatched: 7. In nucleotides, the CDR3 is TGTGCCAGCAGCCGGGGGACTAGCGGGACCGGCTACGAGCAGTACTTC. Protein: CASSRGTSGTGYEQYF.

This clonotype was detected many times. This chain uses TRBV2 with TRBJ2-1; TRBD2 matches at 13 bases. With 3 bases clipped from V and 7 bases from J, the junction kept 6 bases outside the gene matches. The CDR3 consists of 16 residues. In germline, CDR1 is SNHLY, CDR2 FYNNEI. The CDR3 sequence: CASSDELAGGRNEQFF. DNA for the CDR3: TGTGCCAGCAGTGATGAACTAGCGGGGGGGCGTAATGAGCAGTTCTTC.

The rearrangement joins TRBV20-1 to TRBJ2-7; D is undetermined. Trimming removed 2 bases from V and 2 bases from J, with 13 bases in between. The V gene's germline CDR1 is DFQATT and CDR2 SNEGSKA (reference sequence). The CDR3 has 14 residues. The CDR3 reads CSARYGSTPYEQYF. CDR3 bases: TGCAGTGCTAGATACGGATCGACACCCTACGAGCAGTACTTC.

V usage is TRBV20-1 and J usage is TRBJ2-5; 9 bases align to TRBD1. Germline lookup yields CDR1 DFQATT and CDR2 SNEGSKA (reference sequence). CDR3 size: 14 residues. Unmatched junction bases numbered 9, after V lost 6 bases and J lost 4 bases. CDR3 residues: CSALRDRVGETQYF. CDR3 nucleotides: TGCAGTGCCCTCCGGGACAGGGTGGGAGAGACCCAGTACTTC.

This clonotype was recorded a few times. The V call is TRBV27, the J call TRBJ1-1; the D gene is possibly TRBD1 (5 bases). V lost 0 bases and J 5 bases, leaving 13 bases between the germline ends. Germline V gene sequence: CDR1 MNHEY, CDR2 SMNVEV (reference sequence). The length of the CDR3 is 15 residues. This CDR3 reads CASSLSPQGYTEAFF. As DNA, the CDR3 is TGTGCCAGCAGTTTATCCCCCCAGGGATATACTGAAGCTTTCTTT.

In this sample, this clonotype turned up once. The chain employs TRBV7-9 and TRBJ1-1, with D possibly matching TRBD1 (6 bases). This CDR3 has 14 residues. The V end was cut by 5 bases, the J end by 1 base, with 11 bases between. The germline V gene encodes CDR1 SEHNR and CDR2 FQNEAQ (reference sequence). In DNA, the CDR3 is TGTGCCAGCAGCCCATGGGGACAGAACACTGAAGCTTTCTTT. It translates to CASSPWGQNTEAFF.

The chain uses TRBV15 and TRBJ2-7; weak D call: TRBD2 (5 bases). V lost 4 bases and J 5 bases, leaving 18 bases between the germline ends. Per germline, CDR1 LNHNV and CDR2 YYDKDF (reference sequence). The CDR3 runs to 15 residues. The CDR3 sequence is CATSIEEGSRDEQYF. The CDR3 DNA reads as TGTGCCACCAGCATTGAAGAAGGGTCGAGGGACGAGCAGTACTTC.

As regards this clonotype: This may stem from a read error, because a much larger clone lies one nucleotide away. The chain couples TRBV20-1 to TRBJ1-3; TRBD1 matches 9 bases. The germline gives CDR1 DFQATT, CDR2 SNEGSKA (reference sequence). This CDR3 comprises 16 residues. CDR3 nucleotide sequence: TGCAATGCTACTCCACAGGGGGCGAGCTCTGGAAACACCATATATTTT. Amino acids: CNATPQGASSGNTIYF.

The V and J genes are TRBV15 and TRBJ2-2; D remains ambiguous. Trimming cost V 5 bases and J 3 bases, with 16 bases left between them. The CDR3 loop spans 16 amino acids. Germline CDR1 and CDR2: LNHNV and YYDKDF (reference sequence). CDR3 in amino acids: CATSATGLVYTGELFF. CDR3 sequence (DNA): TGTGCCACCAGCGCGACGGGTCTGGTTTACACCGGGGAGCTGTTTTTT.

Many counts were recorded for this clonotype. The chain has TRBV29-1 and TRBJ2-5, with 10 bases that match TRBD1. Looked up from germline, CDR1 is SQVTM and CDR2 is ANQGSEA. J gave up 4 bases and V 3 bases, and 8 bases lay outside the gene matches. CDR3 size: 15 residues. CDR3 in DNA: TGCAGCGTTGAGGCCGACAGGGGGCGCACAGAGACCCAGTACTTC. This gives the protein CSVEADRGRTETQYF. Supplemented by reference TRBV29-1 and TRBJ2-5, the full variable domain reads SAVISQKPSRDICQRGTSLTIQCQVDSQVTMMFWYRQQPGQSLTLIATANQGSEATYESGFVIDKFPISRPNLTFSTLTVSNMSPEDSSIYLCSVEADRGRTETQYFGPGTRLLVL.

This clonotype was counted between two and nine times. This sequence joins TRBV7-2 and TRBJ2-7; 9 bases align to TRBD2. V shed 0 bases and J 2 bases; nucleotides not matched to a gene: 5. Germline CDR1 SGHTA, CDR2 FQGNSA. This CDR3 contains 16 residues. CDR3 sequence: CASSLALAGSTYEQYF. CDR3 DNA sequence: TGTGCCAGCAGCTTAGCTCTAGCGGGAAGTACCTACGAGCAGTACTTC. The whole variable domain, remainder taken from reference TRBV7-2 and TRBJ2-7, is GAGVSQSPSNKVTEKGKDVELRCDPISGHTALYWYRQSLGQGLEFLIYFQGNSAPDKSGLPSDRFSAERTGGSVSTLTIQRTQQEDSAVYLCASSLALAGSTYEQYFGPGTRLTVT.

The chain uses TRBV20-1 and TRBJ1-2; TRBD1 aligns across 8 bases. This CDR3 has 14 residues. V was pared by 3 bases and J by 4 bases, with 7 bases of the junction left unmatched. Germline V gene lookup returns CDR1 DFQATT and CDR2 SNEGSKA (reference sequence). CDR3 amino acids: CSARGAGGGYGYTF. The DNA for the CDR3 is TGCAGTGCTAGGGGCGCAGGGGGCGGCTATGGCTACACCTTC.